Shown below are 9 T cell receptor beta chains from a single sample sequenced in a study of blood T cell repertoires in COVID-19. TCRdb's table, derived via immunoSEQ multiplex PCR, lists solely in-frame clones and lacks some. The sample yields roughly 220,000 clones, more than 80% seen once. Sequenced sample: PBMCs or T cells enriched from blood (not recorded which). These receptors all come from a woman between 18 and 30 years old in a cohort exposed to, infected with or recovered from COVID-19 (not recorded which).

V gene TRBV4-2 combines with J gene TRBJ2-7, with D possibly being TRBD2 (5 bases). V lost 5 bases to trimming and J lost 3 bases, with 14 bases between them. This CDR3 comprises 14 residues. The germline gives CDR1 LGHNA, CDR2 YNFKEQ. CDR3 in amino acids: CASSFFTGNYEQYF. CDR3 sequence (DNA): TGTGCCAGCAGCTTTTTTACGGGAAACTACGAGCAGTACTTC.

J is TRBJ1-6 and V is TRBV5-1; D may be TRBD1 (6 bases). V gave up 3 bases and J gave up 7 bases, with 23 bases separating them. This CDR3 comprises 18 residues. CDR1 SGHRS and CDR2 YFSETQ come from the germline V gene. This CDR3 reads CASSSQTGSNLLNSPLHF. The CDR3 coding sequence is TGCGCCAGCAGCTCGCAGACAGGTTCTAACTTGTTAAATTCACCCCTCCACTTT.

The chain links TRBV18 to TRBJ2-5; 7 nucleotides line up with TRBD2. Per the germline V gene, CDR1 is KGHSH and CDR2 is LQKENI. This CDR3 has 18 residues. The V gene end was trimmed by 1 base and the J gene end by 3 bases; junction bases not matched to a gene: 14. CDR3 protein: CASSPLTPYSGAKETQYF. DNA of the CDR3: TGTGCCAGCTCACCACTCACCCCGTACAGCGGGGCAAAAGAGACCCAGTACTTC.

The CDR3 nucleotides are TGTGCCAGCAACCCCCGACAGGGGATAAACACCATATATTTT. Protein sequence: CASNPRQGINTIYF. The chain recombines TRBV6-5 with TRBJ1-3; TRBD1 agrees at 8 bases. Germline V gene data show CDR1 as MNHEY and CDR2 as SVGAGI. Trimming at V came to 7 bases and at J to 6 bases, leaving 8 bases not matched to a gene. The CDR3 has 14 amino acids.

V and J are TRBV7-3 and TRBJ2-2; D is perhaps TRBD1 (5 bases). This CDR3 has 14 amino acids. Per germline, CDR1 SGHTA and CDR2 FQGTGA. Trimming cost V 2 bases and J 4 bases, with 8 bases left between them. The CDR3 coding sequence is TGTGCCAGCAGCTTAGGACATTTCACCGGGGAGCTGTTTTTT. Encoded protein: CASSLGHFTGELFF.

This clone was recorded once. The chain links TRBV7-9 to TRBJ2-3, with 10 bases lining up with TRBD2. The ends lost 1 base at V and 5 bases at J; junction bases unmatched: 6. The germline CDR1 and CDR2 sequences are SEHNR and FQNEAQ (reference sequence). This CDR3 has 16 residues. CDR3 in DNA: TGTGCCAGCAGCTTAGTAGCGGGGGGCCAGGGAGATACGCAGTATTTT. Its protein product is CASSLVAGGQGDTQYF.

The V call is TRBV9, the J call TRBJ2-1, with 9 bases identical to TRBD2. The CDR3 spans 16 residues. With 0 bases clipped from V and 9 bases from J, the junction kept 10 bases outside the gene matches. CDR1 SGDLS and CDR2 YYNGEE come from the germline V gene. CDR3 bases: TGTGCCAGCAGCGTAGCAGGGAGGCTAGCGGGAATTGAGCAGTTCTTC. Its translation is CASSVAGRLAGIEQFF.

CDR3: CASRERQGGSYEQYF. CDR3 in DNA: TGCGCCAGCAGGGAGAGACAGGGGGGGTCCTACGAGCAGTACTTC. This rearrangement joins TRBV10-2 to TRBJ2-7; 9 positions agree with TRBD1. CDR1 is WSHSY and CDR2 is SAAADI in the germline V gene. The CDR3 runs to 15 residues. V lost 6 bases and J lost 1; bases outside the gene matches: 7.

The chain couples TRBV4-1 to TRBJ2-3, with TRBD2 matching 8 bases. The germline gives CDR1 MGHRA, CDR2 YSYEKL. The CDR3 contains 15 residues. Losses at the gene ends were 3 bases for V and 5 bases for J; bases not matched to a gene: 7. CDR3 sequence reads: CASSQTGGPGDTQYF. In nucleotides, the CDR3 is TGCGCCAGCAGCCAGACGGGGGGGCCGGGAGATACGCAGTATTTT.